This TCR beta chain was obtained from a study of immune evolution from preneoplasia to lung adenocarcinoma. The CDR3 spans 14 residues. Germline-derived CDR1 and CDR2 are MNHNS and SASEGT. V gave up 3 bases and J gave up 1 base, with 9 bases separating them. The data were produced by immunoSEQ multiplex PCR, yet TCRdb's version contains in-frame clones alone and is incomplete. The repertoire includes 15,000 or so clones, 86% of them detected once, and around 2.6% sits in the top ten. This clone came up once. The TCR sequence derives from a person between 65 and 79 years old with invasive lung adenocarcinoma. The sequenced sample was FFPE invasive lung adenocarcinoma tissue. The V call is TRBV6-1, the J call TRBJ1-2; no clear D. The DNA for the CDR3 is TGTGCCAGCAGTGAGGCCGGGCTTAACTATGGCTACACCTTC. Its protein product is CASSEAGLNYGYTF.